A single T cell receptor (beta chain) is shown here with its context. Its antigen is currently unknown. The entry originates in a study of naive and memory T cell subsets. Two oligonucleotides, mixed equimolar, formed the beta constant-region primer covering TRBC1 and TRBC2. Ligated cDNA was amplified by four rounds of PCR with nested alpha and beta constant-region primers and SP2. TCRdb re-derived calls from the UMI-ligation and nested PCR reads in MiXCR, one entry per CDR3 protein. The table records 77,000 or so distinct CDR3 sequences, roughly 13% of them present only once. Whole-study results and caveats: Gini index rose across naive, CM, EM and EMRA in CD4 and CD8.

Germline CDR1 is SQVTM and CDR2 is ANQGSEA. The V end was cut by 7 bases, the J end by 2 bases, with 10 bases between. The length of the CDR3 is 12 residues. Material: central memory CD4+ T cells from blood. This sequence was found in a human donor in good health. This chain connects TRBV29-1 to TRBJ2-3; D is unresolved. The CDR3 DNA reads TGCAGCGGCGCAAGGGACACAGATACGCAGTATTTT. Its protein is CSGARDTDTQYF.